Here is one TCR beta chain with its context. What it binds is unknown. These data come from a study of response to subunit inactivated influenza vaccine. TCRdb called the RT-PCR reads again in MiXCR, with one record for every CDR3 protein. This repertoire shows around 580,000 distinct CDR3 sequences, 14% found once; its top ten account for approximately 12%. Whole-study findings and limits: The study's authors posited that every seasonal influenza vaccination enlists few new T cells.

Looked up from germline, CDR1 is DFQATT and CDR2 is SNEGSKA (reference sequence). The CDR3 has 14 amino acids. V was pared by 3 bases and J by 8 bases, with 9 bases of the junction left unmatched. The chain has TRBV20-1 and TRBJ2-7; 11 bases fit TRBD1. Sequenced material: PBMCs from blood, taken approximately 13 days after vaccination. This receptor was obtained from a man aged 50 or older who received an inactivated influenza vaccine. The CDR3 DNA reads as TGCAGTGCTAGTCCCCGGGACAGGGGGTTCAAGCAGTACTTC. Translated: CSASPRDRGFKQYF.